The 23 T cell receptor beta chains below were found in one sample sequenced in a study of type 1 regulatory T cells. TCRdb recomputed calls from the reads with MiXCR, one row per CDR3 protein. The sample has around 88,000 distinct CDR3 sequences, 31% seen once. The sequenced material came from CD4+ T cells, either the whole sample or a sorted fraction (not recorded which). The receptors were sampled from a human donor in good health.

The chain employs TRBV5-1 and TRBJ2-7, with TRBD1 identical over 7 bases. CDR1 and CDR2 from the germline V gene are SGHRS and YFSETQ. J lost 4 bases, V lost 6 bases, and 13 bases had no gene match. The CDR3 has 15 residues. DNA of the CDR3: TGCGCCAGCAACCAACCGACAGGGTCCGGGTACGAGCAGTACTTC. This gives the protein CASNQPTGSGYEQYF.

V and J are TRBV24-1 and TRBJ2-2, with D unresolved. Per the germline V gene, CDR1 is KGHDR and CDR2 is SFDVKD. The CDR3 has 14 residues. Between the trimmed V and J ends, which lost 5 bases and 4 bases, there was a span of 10 bases. DNA of the CDR3: TGTGCCACCAGTGCGGCTAGTCCCACCGGGGAGCTGTTTTTT. It is translated as CATSAASPTGELFF.

The rearrangement links TRBV20-1 to TRBJ2-1; maybe TRBD1 (6 bases). In germline, CDR1 is DFQATT, CDR2 SNEGSKA (reference sequence). V lost 0 bases to trimming and J lost 7 bases, with 19 bases between them. CDR3 length: 16 amino acids. The CDR3 DNA follows: TGCAGTGCTAGAGATCCCCAGGCAGGGGTAATGAATGAGCAGTTCTTC. It specifies CSARDPQAGVMNEQFF.

There are a few counts of this clonotype. J is TRBJ2-5 and V is TRBV7-2; a weak D match, TRBD1 (6 bases). Germline-derived CDR1 and CDR2 are SGHTA and FQGNSA. The CDR3 covers 17 residues. Trimming took 2 bases from V and 4 from J, leaving 20 bases between them. The DNA for the CDR3 is TGTGCCAGCAGCTTATTTAAGGACAGCGTCGGTGTAGAGACCCAGTACTTC. As protein: CASSLFKDSVGVETQYF.

The chain carries TRBV3-1 and TRBJ2-3; TRBD2 aligns across 8 bases. The germline V gene has CDR1 LGHDT and CDR2 YNNKEL (reference sequence). The CDR3 length is 15 residues. With 0 bases clipped from V and 7 bases from J, the junction kept 6 bases outside the gene matches. The CDR3 region is CASSQDFLAGNTQYF. In DNA, the CDR3 is TGTGCCAGCAGCCAAGATTTTCTAGCGGGCAATACGCAGTATTTT.

V usage is TRBV5-6 and J usage is TRBJ2-7, with TRBD2 identical over 13 bases. From germline, CDR1 is SGHDT and CDR2 YYEEEE. With 3 bases clipped from V and 2 bases from J, the junction kept 2 bases outside the gene matches. The CDR3 is made up of 15 amino acids. Here the CDR3 reads CASSSTSGRAYEQYF. The CDR3 coding sequence is TGTGCCAGCAGCTCAACTAGCGGGAGGGCCTACGAGCAGTACTTC.

The CDR3 spells CASSQLPGATYEQYF. The CDR3 nucleotides are TGCGCCAGCAGCCAGCTCCCCGGGGCTACCTACGAGCAGTACTTC. The rearrangement uses TRBV4-1 and TRBJ2-7; D is perhaps TRBD1 or TRBD2 (5 bases each). The germline V gene has CDR1 MGHRA and CDR2 YSYEKL. V was clipped by 3 bases and J by 2 bases, with 14 bases between them. This CDR3 comprises 15 residues.

There are a few counts of this clonotype. V usage is TRBV6-2 or TRBV6-3 and J usage is TRBJ2-7; 7 nucleotides match TRBD1. CDR1 is MNHEY, CDR2 SVGEGT, per germline. Unmatched junction bases numbered 4, after V lost 3 bases and J lost 2 bases. The CDR3 consists of 14 residues. CDR3 sequence reads: CASSYTQGAYEQYF. CDR3 in DNA: TGTGCCAGCAGTTATACGCAGGGGGCCTACGAGCAGTACTTC.

V and J are TRBV7-2 and TRBJ2-2, with D tentatively TRBD1 (5 bases). V was trimmed by 4 bases and J by 4 bases, leaving 13 bases between them. Germline CDR1 reads SGHTA; CDR2 reads FQGNSA. The CDR3 extends over 15 amino acids. The CDR3 DNA reads as TGTGCCAGCAGCTCGCAGGGTTTTTCCACCGGGGAGCTGTTTTTT. Its translation: CASSSQGFSTGELFF.

The chain couples TRBV20-1 to TRBJ2-2; 10 bases match TRBD2. The germline gives CDR1 DFQATT, CDR2 SNEGSKA (reference sequence). The CDR3 runs to 17 residues. The CDR3 DNA follows: TGCACCGCTAGAGAGTGGACTAGCGGTCAGAACACCGGGGAGCTGTTTTTT. Protein: CTAREWTSGQNTGELFF.

This clonotype was seen many times. The V call is TRBV20-1, the J call TRBJ1-4; TRBD1 matches 10 bases. This CDR3 is built from 14 residues. V lost 0 bases, J lost 8 bases, and 3 bases stayed unmatched. Germline CDR1 and CDR2: DFQATT and SNEGSKA (reference sequence). CDR3 protein: CSARDGQGGEKLFF. The CDR3 DNA reads TGCAGTGCTAGAGATGGACAGGGGGGCGAAAAACTGTTTTTT.

This clonotype was recorded a few times. The chain has TRBV6-5 and TRBJ1-2; D remains ambiguous. Germline V gene data show CDR1 as MNHEY and CDR2 as SVGAGI. Trimming pared 6 bases from V and 8 bases from J, leaving 16 bases between. CDR3 size: 13 residues. CDR3: CASRPEGGGGYTF. CDR3 nucleotide sequence: TGTGCCAGCAGACCGGAGGGCGGCGGCGGCTACACCTTC.

V is TRBV12-3 or TRBV12-4 and J is TRBJ1-2; unclear D gene. Trimming removed 3 bases at V and 8 bases at J, with 13 bases between. This CDR3 region has 13 residues. The CDR3 loop is CASSFLAQNGYTF. CDR3 DNA sequence: TGTGCCAGCAGTTTTCTGGCACAGAACGGCTACACCTTC.

The sample holds a few counts of this clonotype. This chain joins TRBV7-2 and TRBJ2-7, with D maybe TRBD2 (5 bases). CDR1 is SGHTA, CDR2 FQGNSA, per germline. This CDR3 region has 14 residues. V was pared by 2 bases and J by 4 bases, with 12 bases between. Here the CDR3 reads CASSLTLAAYEQYF. CDR3 bases: TGTGCCAGCAGCTTAACGCTAGCCGCGTACGAGCAGTACTTC.

The rearrangement uses TRBV6-2 or TRBV6-3 and TRBJ1-2; TRBD1 matches at 9 bases. From germline, CDR1 is MNHEY and CDR2 SVGEGT. Losses at the gene ends were 3 bases for V and 1 base for J; bases not matched to a gene: 9. The CDR3 is made up of 17 amino acids. The CDR3 is CASSYPEDRGVNYGYTF. CDR3 DNA: TGTGCCAGCAGTTATCCAGAGGACAGGGGAGTTAACTATGGCTACACCTTC.

This chain uses TRBV18 with TRBJ1-2; a weak D match, TRBD1 (5 bases). V was cut by 2 bases and J by 5 bases, with 12 bases left in between. Germline CDR1 KGHSH, CDR2 LQKENI. This CDR3 is built from 14 residues. Here the CDR3 reads CASSPAGTGYGYTF. The CDR3 DNA reads as TGTGCCAGCTCACCAGCCGGGACGGGATATGGCTACACCTTC.

There are a few counts of this clonotype. The chain couples TRBV7-8 to TRBJ2-1; 8 nucleotides line up with TRBD1. Germline V gene data show CDR1 as SGHVS and CDR2 as FQNEAQ. The CDR3 is made up of 13 amino acids. The V and J ends lost 4 bases and 7 bases, in that order; junction bases with no gene match: 3. The CDR3 DNA follows: TGTGCCAGCAGCTCCAGGACAGGGAATGAGCAGTTCTTC. Its translation: CASSSRTGNEQFF.

This clonotype was seen a handful of times. The chain has TRBV4-2 and TRBJ2-3; 7 bases line up with TRBD2. V lost 1 base and J lost 3; bases outside the gene matches: 7. The CDR3 extends over 16 amino acids. From germline, CDR1 is LGHNA and CDR2 YNFKEQ. CDR3 nucleotide sequence: TGTGCCAGCAGCCAAGTTCAAGCTAGCGGAACAGATACGCAGTATTTT. Amino acids: CASSQVQASGTDTQYF.

Ten or more counts support this clonotype. The chain links TRBV19 to TRBJ2-1; 13 bases map to TRBD2. Germline CDR1 is LNHDA and CDR2 is SQIVND (reference sequence). The V segment lost 8 bases and the J segment 9 bases; nucleotides outside the gene matches: 10. The CDR3 totals 15 residues. The CDR3 coding sequence is TGTGCCAGTTCGGGACTAGCGGGAAGGGGGGCTGAGCAGTTCTTC. This encodes CASSGLAGRGAEQFF.

This chain links TRBV19 with TRBJ2-4; 10 nucleotides agree with TRBD2. This CDR3 has 16 amino acids. CDR1 LNHDA and CDR2 SQIVND come from the germline V gene (reference sequence). V dropped 5 bases and J dropped 8; count of bases not matched to a gene: 12. The CDR3 bases are TGTGCCAGTAGTGGACGTACTAGCGGGACTAGAGACATTCAGTACTTC. Translating gives CASSGRTSGTRDIQYF. The full variable domain, its missing parts supplied by reference TRBV19 and TRBJ2-4, is DGGITQSPKYLFRKEGQNVTLSCEQNLNHDAMYWYRQDPGQGLRLIYYSQIVNDFQKGDIAEGYSVSREKKESFPLTVTSAQKNPTAFYLCASSGRTSGTRDIQYFGAGTRLSVL.

The rearrangement links TRBV20-1 to TRBJ2-7; unclear D gene. V was shortened by 0 bases and J by 0 bases, with 9 bases between the two germline ends. Germline CDR1 is DFQATT and CDR2 is SNEGSKA (reference sequence). CDR3 length equals 14 residues. Here the CDR3 reads CSARDPKSSYEQYF. The DNA for the CDR3 is TGCAGTGCTAGAGACCCCAAAAGCTCCTACGAGCAGTACTTC.

The rearrangement uses TRBV24-1 and TRBJ2-1; 9 positions match TRBD1. J gave up 3 bases and V 9 bases, and 2 bases lay outside the gene matches. CDR3 size: 13 residues. Germline CDR1 is KGHDR and CDR2 is SFDVKD. This chain's CDR3 is CATEGQGYNEQFF. In DNA form, the CDR3 reads TGTGCCACCGAGGGACAGGGCTACAATGAGCAGTTCTTC.

This chain links TRBV12-3 or TRBV12-4 with TRBJ2-3; the D is unclear. The CDR3 is made up of 13 amino acids. V was pared by 2 bases and J by 4 bases, with 7 bases between. CDR3 sequence: CASSLLAPDTQYF. CDR3 bases: TGTGCCAGCAGTTTACTGGCACCAGATACGCAGTATTTT.